Below are 5 T cell receptor beta chains sequenced from a single sample in a study of beta chain features in type 1 diabetes. Since all of the isolated RNA was reverse transcribed, expressed TCRB transcripts were what got sequenced. Profiled with immunoSEQ multiplex PCR; TCRdb holds only in-frame clones, not every one. The data contain about 240,000 clones, about 15% of them singletons. Their cognate antigens are unknown. Study-level findings and limits: TCRB CDR3 length was moderately but significantly reduced in all four CD4+ subsets of Type 1 diabetes patients.

Source material: naive CD4+ T cells from blood. Receptors were obtained from a man under 40 with type 1 diabetes.

V gene TRBV18 combines with J gene TRBJ1-2, with 8 bases identical to TRBD1. From germline, CDR1 is KGHSH and CDR2 LQKENI. V gave up 3 bases and J gave up 3 bases; unmatched junction bases: 9. The CDR3 is made up of 16 amino acids. CDR3 in amino acids: CASSPGQGGGDYGYTF. The CDR3 DNA follows: TGTGCCAGCTCACCCGGACAGGGCGGAGGAGACTATGGCTACACCTTC.

The chain recombines TRBV6-6 with TRBJ2-5; 7 nucleotides match TRBD1. The DNA end lines up better with TRBJ2-7; the J call may be wrong. The CDR3 runs 12 residues. Germline CDR1 MNHNY, CDR2 SVGAGI (reference sequence). CDR3 loop: CASTTTGNEQYF. CDR3 DNA sequence: TGTGCCAGCACCACGACAGGGAACGAGCAGTACTTC.

This clone was observed a few times. The chain employs TRBV14 and TRBJ2-5; 9 bases line up with TRBD1. The CDR3 is 15 residues long. Germline V gene data show CDR1 as SGHDN and CDR2 as FVKESK. V shed 4 bases and J 5 bases; nucleotides not matched to a gene: 8. The CDR3 protein is CASSLYGTGSETQYF. The CDR3 coding sequence is TGTGCCAGCAGCCTATACGGGACAGGGAGCGAGACCCAGTACTTC.

This chain links TRBV28 with TRBJ2-5; tentative D call: TRBD1 (5 bases). This CDR3 is 14 amino acids long. Germline values: CDR1 MDHEN, CDR2 SYDVKM. Trimming cost V 1 base and J 2 bases, with 8 bases left between them. CDR3 sequence (DNA): TGTGCCAGCAGTTTATCGCCAGGGCAAGAGACCCAGTACTTC. It codes for CASSLSPGQETQYF. The variable domain in full, with the rest retrieved from reference TRBV28 and TRBJ2-5, is DVKVTQSSRYLVKRTGEKVFLECVQDMDHENMFWYRQDPGLGLRLIYFSYDVKMKEKGDIPEGYSVSREKKERFSLILESASTNQTSMYLCASSLSPGQETQYFGPGTRLLVL.

As regards this clone: The junction shows a germline mismatch at one end, possibly a read error. The V and J genes are TRBV9 and TRBJ2-2; 8 positions agree with TRBD2. Germline-derived CDR1 and CDR2 are SGDLS and YYNGEE. CDR3 length: 16 residues. CDR3 residues: CASSASAGGVTGEPFF. CDR3 nucleotide sequence: TGTGCCAGCAGCGCTTCGGCGGGGGGCGTAACCGGGGAGCCGTTTTTT.